Listed below are T cell receptor beta chains from one sample, sequenced in a study of T cells in Graves' hyperthyroidism and ophthalmopathy. TCRdb re-derived calls from the multiplex PCR reads in MiXCR, one entry per CDR3 protein. The table includes approximately 400,000 distinct CDR3 sequences, approximately 13% detected once. The material sequenced was blood. The source is a young man with Graves' hyperthyroidism that later progressed to Graves' ophthalmopathy. CDR3s include the opening cysteine and the closing phenylalanine or tryptophan. Fields, in order: CDR3 protein, CDR3 DNA, D gene, V gene, J gene, clone size, CDR3 length. A D gene is named only where the DNA matches it firmly. Clone sizes are given selectively: once, few, many, or a class where the clone is expanded.

CASRETSPSYGYTF	TGTGCCAGCAGAGAGACCTCCCCGTCCTATGGCTACACCTTC	-	TRBV28	TRBJ1-2	few	14
CSARDPGSHSYEQYF	TGCAGTGCTAGAGACCCCGGGAGTCATTCCTACGAGCAGTACTTC	-	TRBV20-1	TRBJ2-7	few	15
CSARIRGAGETQYF	TGCAGTGCTAGAATCAGGGGGGCCGGGGAGACCCAGTACTTC	-	TRBV20-1	TRBJ2-5	few	14
CASSLQFGDEQFF	TGTGCCAGCAGCCTGCAGTTTGGAGATGAGCAGTTCTTC	-	TRBV12-3/TRBV12-4	TRBJ2-1	many	13
CASSWTGTAYYEQYF	TGTGCCAGCAGCTGGACCGGGACAGCATACTACGAGCAGTACTTC	TRBD1	TRBV5-5	TRBJ2-7	-	15
CASSLSLDTMNTEAFF	TGTGCCAGCAGTTTATCTCTGGACACCATGAACACTGAAGCTTTCTTT	-	TRBV27	TRBJ1-1	many	16
CASSLTGVGNTIYF	TGTGCCAGCAGTCTTACGGGGGTCGGAAACACCATATATTTT	-	TRBV11-2	TRBJ1-3	many	14
CASSVSGGHLNEQYF	TGTGCCAGCAGTGTTAGCGGGGGCCACCTCAACGAGCAGTACTTC	TRBD2	TRBV12-3/TRBV12-4	TRBJ2-7	many	15
CASRSRGQETQYF	TGTGCCAGCAGAAGCAGGGGCCAAGAGACCCAGTACTTC	-	TRBV2	TRBJ2-5	many	13
CSARTGLAGGLQETQYF	TGCAGTGCTAGGACCGGACTAGCGGGGGGACTACAAGAGACCCAGTACTTC	TRBD2	TRBV20-1	TRBJ2-5	few	17
CASSLTNGGPGPQHF	TGTGCCAGCAGTTTAACCAATGGGGGACCAGGCCCCCAGCATTTT	-	TRBV27	TRBJ1-5	many	15
CASSLQVYNEQFF	TGTGCCAGCAGCTTACAGGTGTACAATGAGCAGTTCTTC	-	TRBV7-2	TRBJ2-1	many	13
CASSEGGRGNNQPQHF	TGTGCCAGCAGTGAAGGAGGCAGGGGTAACAATCAGCCCCAGCATTTT	-	TRBV2	TRBJ1-5	many	16
CASSPTKPDTQYF	TGTGCCAGCAGTCCCACCAAACCAGATACGCAGTATTTT	-	TRBV28	TRBJ2-3	few	13
CASSPWASTSQHF	TGTGCCAGCAGTCCTTGGGCCTCAACGTCCCAGCATTTT	-	TRBV6-1	TRBJ1-5	many	13
CASSTDSVSYNSPLHF	TGTGCCAGCAGTACAGACAGCGTCTCCTATAATTCACCCCTCCACTTT	-	TRBV12-3/TRBV12-4	TRBJ1-6	many	16
CASTPQAGGGEQYF	TGTGCCAGCACCCCACAGGCGGGGGGCGGCGAGCAGTACTTC	TRBD2	TRBV7-9	TRBJ2-7	many	14
CASSLLGGQNTETFF	TGCGCCAGCAGCTTGCTAGGCGGGCAGAACACTGAAACTTTCTTT	-	TRBV5-1	TRBJ1-1	few	15
CASSLVSRQNYEQYF	TGTGCCAGCAGCTTAGTTAGTCGGCAAAACTACGAGCAGTACTTC	-	TRBV7-9	TRBJ2-7	many	15
CASSLRTSGNTIYF	TGTGCCAGCAGCTTACGCACCTCTGGAAACACCATATATTTT	-	TRBV7-9	TRBJ1-3	-	14
CASNSGSSGNTIYF	TGCGCCAGCAACTCCGGCAGCTCTGGAAACACCATATATTTT	-	TRBV5-1	TRBJ1-3	few	14
CASRPSIAYEQYF	TGTGCCAGCAGGCCATCCATAGCCTACGAGCAGTACTTC	-	TRBV12-3/TRBV12-4	TRBJ2-7	few	13
CASSAEGGNYGYTF	TGTGCCAGCAGTGCCGAGGGGGGGAACTATGGCTACACCTTC	-	TRBV2	TRBJ1-2	many	14
CASSVGALGGADTQYF	TGTGCCAGCAGCGTAGGGGCCCTTGGGGGTGCAGATACGCAGTATTTT	-	TRBV9	TRBJ2-3	-	16
CSARTEPKETQYF	TGCAGTGCTAGAACGGAACCGAAAGAGACCCAGTACTTC	-	TRBV20-1	TRBJ2-5	many	13
CASSLLAGGYQETQYF	TGTGCCAGCAGTCTACTAGCGGGGGGGTACCAAGAGACCCAGTACTTC	TRBD2	TRBV6-1	TRBJ2-5	many	16